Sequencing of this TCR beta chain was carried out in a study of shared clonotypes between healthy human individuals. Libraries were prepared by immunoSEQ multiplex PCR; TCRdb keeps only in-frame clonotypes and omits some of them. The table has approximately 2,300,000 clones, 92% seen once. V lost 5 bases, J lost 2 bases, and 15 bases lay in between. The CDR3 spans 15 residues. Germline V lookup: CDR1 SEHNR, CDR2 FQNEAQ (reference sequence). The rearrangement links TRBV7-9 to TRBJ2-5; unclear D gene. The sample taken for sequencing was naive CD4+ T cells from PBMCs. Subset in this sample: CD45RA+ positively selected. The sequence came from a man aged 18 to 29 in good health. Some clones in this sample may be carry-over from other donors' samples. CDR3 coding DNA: TGTGCCAGCAGCGAAAAGTCGGCGGCGCAAGAGACCCAGTACTTC. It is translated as CASSEKSAAQETQYF.